This T cell receptor (beta chain) is drawn from a study of blood T cell repertoires in COVID-19. Per the original methods: Counts of nucleated cells, estimated from reference gene primer amplification, were obtained. TCRdb keeps only in-frame clones here, not all; method: immunoSEQ multiplex PCR. From that table come the V and J calls and clone size; the DNA was used to work out D and trimming. The sample holds 490,000 or so clones, about 88% seen once. The germline CDR1 and CDR2 sequences are SGHRS and YFSETQ. This CDR3 region has 16 residues. V was cut by 0 bases and J by 0 bases, with 10 bases left in between. This clone showed up just a few times. This same CDR3 is encoded by further DNA sequences in the sample. Participants spanned ages about 18 to 100 years and resided in 24 US areas. Participants were placed into cohorts based on the clinical history they reported. In Cohort 3, a recovered donor had either two negative PCRs, clearance, or symptom resolution.

The V and J genes are TRBV5-1 and TRBJ2-1, with D hard to call. The receptor comes from a woman aged 55-69 years who had recovered from COVID-19. Sequenced input: PBMCs or T cells enriched from blood (not recorded which). This CDR3 is CASSLVGLSSYNEQFF. CDR3 DNA: TGCGCCAGCAGCTTGGTCGGGTTGAGCTCCTACAATGAGCAGTTCTTC.